This TCR beta chain was recorded in a study of blood T cell repertoires in COVID-19. The authors' processing: Quantification of nucleated cells was approximated via reference gene primer amplification. The protocol was immunoSEQ multiplex PCR, while the TCRdb copy is restricted to in-frame clones and leaves out a portion. V and J calls and clone size are as listed in that table; D and trimming were resolved from the DNA. The sample contains approximately 150,000 clones, 87% of which appear only once. Sequencing was carried out using peripheral blood. This TCR came from a human donor in a cohort sampled during active COVID-19.

The CDR3 here is CASSSGTGGVEAFF. The CDR3 region has the DNA TGTGCCAGCAGCTCGGGGACAGGGGGGGTTGAAGCTTTCTTT. The chain employs TRBV7-8 and TRBJ1-1, with 11 bases identical to TRBD1. Germline CDR1 and CDR2: SGHVS and FQNEAQ. Trimming removed 4 bases from V and 7 bases from J; junction bases left unmatched: 5. There are 14 residues in the CDR3.